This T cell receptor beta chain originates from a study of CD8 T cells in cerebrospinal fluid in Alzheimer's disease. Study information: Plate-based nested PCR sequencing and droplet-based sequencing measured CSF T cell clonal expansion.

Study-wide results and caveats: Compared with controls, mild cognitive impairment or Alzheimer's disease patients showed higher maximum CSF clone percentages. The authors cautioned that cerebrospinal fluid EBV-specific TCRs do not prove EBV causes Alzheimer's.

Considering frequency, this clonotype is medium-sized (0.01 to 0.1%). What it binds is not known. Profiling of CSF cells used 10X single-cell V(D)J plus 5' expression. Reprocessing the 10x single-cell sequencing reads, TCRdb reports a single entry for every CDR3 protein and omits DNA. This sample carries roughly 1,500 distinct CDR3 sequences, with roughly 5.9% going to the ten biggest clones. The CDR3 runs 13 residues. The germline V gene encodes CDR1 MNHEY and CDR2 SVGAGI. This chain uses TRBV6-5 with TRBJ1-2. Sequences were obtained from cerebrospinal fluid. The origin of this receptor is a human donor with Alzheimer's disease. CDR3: CASSYLGRNGYTF.